A single sample is the source of the 2 T cell receptor beta chains below, sequenced in a study of graft-versus-host responses after intestinal transplantation. These receptors have no known antigen. Data came from immunoSEQ multiplex PCR; TCRdb stores just in-frame clones and leaves some out. The sample holds approximately 90,000 clones, 85% to 95% seen once. The sample was unstimulated CD8+ T cells sorted from spleen or lymph node cells, taken before intestinal transplant. These receptors originate from a human donor who received an intestinal transplant.

This chain connects TRBV10-1 to TRBJ2-6; the D is unclear. Deletions cut 4 bases from V and 0 bases from J, with 10 bases between. The CDR3 loop spans 16 amino acids. Germline V gives CDR1 WNHNN, CDR2 SYGVQD (reference sequence). Written as DNA, the CDR3 is TGCGCCAGCAGTGGAAACTTGGCCTCTGGGGCCAACGTCCTGACTTTC. Its translation: CASSGNLASGANVLTF.

This clone occurred a few times. The chain employs TRBV6-5 and TRBJ2-5; D is possibly TRBD2 (6 bases). The V gene's germline CDR1 is MNHEY and CDR2 SVGAGI. The CDR3 has 15 amino acids. Trimming shortened V by 2 bases and J by 5 bases, and 15 bases separated the two germline ends. CDR3 in amino acids: CASSYAGPGRETQYF. The CDR3 DNA reads TGTGCCAGCAGTTACGCGGGACCGGGGAGGGAGACCCAGTACTTC.